The rows below give T cell receptor beta chains drawn from one sample of a study of blood T cell repertoires in COVID-19. Assay: immunoSEQ multiplex PCR; the TCRdb copy retains only in-frame clones and omits some. In the table there are some 87,000 clones, around 86% of which are singletons. Sequencing was carried out using peripheral blood. The receptors come from a woman aged 70-85 years with acute or convalescent COVID-19. Each CDR3 is given with its conserved first and last residue. The D gene is left open where the match is weak. Rows give clone size only sometimes, using once, few, many, or a class for an expanded clone.

>once|15|TRBD2|TRBJ2-2|TRBV19
TGTGCCAGTAGTCCGGGACTAGTATACGCCGGGGAGCTGTTTTTT
CASSPGLVYAGELFF
>.|14|.|TRBJ2-3|TRBV9
TGTGCCAGCAGCGGTGACACCGGCACAGATACGCAGTATTTT
CASSGDTGTDTQYF
>few|19|TRBD2|TRBJ2-2|TRBV19
TGTGCCAGTAGAGCCGGGACTAGCGGGGGAGAGACGAACACCGGGGAGCTGTTTTTT
CASRAGTSGGETNTGELFF
>.|17|TRBD2|TRBJ2-7|TRBV6-2/TRBV6-3
TGTGCCAGCAGTTACTCGGGGGGGGATACGTACTCCTACGAGCAGTACTTC
CASSYSGGDTYSYEQYF
>.|16|.|TRBJ2-3|TRBV6-5
TGTGCCAGCAGTTACTCGAGCGCGGTCCGCACAGATACGCAGTATTTT
CASSYSSAVRTDTQYF
>.|15|.|TRBJ2-1|TRBV11-1
TGTGCCAGTTCGAGGACAGCGCAGTCCTACAATGAGCAGTTCTTC
CASSRTAQSYNEQFF
>.|17|.|TRBJ2-5|TRBV3-1/TRBV3-2
TGTGCCAGCAGCCCGGTGAGGGTGGTCAGGATTCAAGAGACCCAGTACTTC
CASSPVRVVRIQETQYF
>.|16|.|TRBJ1-5|TRBV23-1
TGCGCCAGCAGTCAAGTCATCGCGGTCAGCAATCAGCCCCAGCATTTT
CASSQVIAVSNQPQHF
>.|15|TRBD2|TRBJ2-7|TRBV6-5
TGTGCCAGCAGTAACCGACTAGCGGGAGGAAACGAGCAGTACTTC
CASSNRLAGGNEQYF
>.|19|TRBD2|TRBJ2-1|TRBV6-2/TRBV6-3
TGTGCCAGCAGTCGCTGGGACTGGGGGCGGGAGGAGTCTCGCAATGAGCAGTTCTTC
CASSRWDWGREESRNEQFF
>.|16|.|TRBJ1-4|TRBV9
TGTGCCAGCAGCTCCAGCGATGGGGCACCTAATGAAAAACTGTTTTTT
CASSSSDGAPNEKLFF
>.|14|.|TRBJ2-1|TRBV27
TGTGCCAGCAGCCGCGGGGACTTCTACAATGAGCAGTTCTTC
CASSRGDFYNEQFF
>.|12|.|TRBJ2-3|TRBV6-5
TGTGCCAGCAGGGGCTCGGGGGATACGCAGTATTTT
CASRGSGDTQYF
>.|13|.|TRBJ2-4|TRBV10-1
TGCGCCAGTAACTTAGTCGCCAAAAACATTCAGTACTTC
CASNLVAKNIQYF
>.|12|.|TRBJ2-3|TRBV27
TGTGCCAGCAGTTTGGGGGGTGGTACGCAGTATTTT
CASSLGGGTQYF